This T cell receptor beta chain was identified during a study of tumour-infiltrating T cells in Burkitt lymphoma. Study information: Productive clonality predicted overall and progression-free survival.

This clone occurred once. Only in-frame clones appear in the TCRdb table, and some are missing; sequencing was by immunoSEQ multiplex PCR. The table shows more than 12,000 clones, with 60% to 80% occurring only once. This receptor was obtained from a human donor with diffuse large B-cell lymphoma. Sequenced: tumor tissue.

CDR3 region: CASSLWALNYGYTF. DNA for the CDR3: TGTGCCAGCAGCTTGTGGGCGTTGAACTATGGCTACACCTTC. The chain has TRBV5-6 and TRBJ1-2; D remains ambiguous. The CDR3 totals 14 residues. Trimming stripped 1 base from V and 2 bases from J, with 9 bases between. CDR1 SGHDT and CDR2 YYEEEE come from the germline V gene.